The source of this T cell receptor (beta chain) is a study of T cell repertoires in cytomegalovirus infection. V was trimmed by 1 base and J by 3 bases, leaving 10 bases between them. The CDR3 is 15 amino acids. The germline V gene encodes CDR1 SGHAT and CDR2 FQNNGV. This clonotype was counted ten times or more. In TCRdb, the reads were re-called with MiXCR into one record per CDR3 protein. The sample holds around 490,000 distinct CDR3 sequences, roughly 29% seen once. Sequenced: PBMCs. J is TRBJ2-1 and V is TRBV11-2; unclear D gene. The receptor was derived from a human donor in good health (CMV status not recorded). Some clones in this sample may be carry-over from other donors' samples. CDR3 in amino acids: CASSLVGSVYNEQFF. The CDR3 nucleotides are TGTGCCAGCAGCTTAGTAGGTTCTGTCTACAATGAGCAGTTCTTC. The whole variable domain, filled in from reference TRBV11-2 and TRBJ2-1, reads EAGVAQSPRYKIIEKRQSVAFWCNPISGHATLYWYQQILGQGPKLLIQFQNNGVVDDSQLPKDRFSAERLKGVDSTLKIQPAKLEDSAVYLCASSLVGSVYNEQFFGPGTRLTVL.